Listed below are T cell receptor beta chains from one sample, sequenced in a study of cytomegalovirus exposure and HLA in healthy donors. Assay: immunoSEQ multiplex PCR; the TCRdb copy retains only in-frame clones and omits some. This table holds roughly 50,000 clones. Sample: PBMCs. These TCRs come from a male donor in good health and CMV-seropositive. The CDR3 runs from the conserved cysteine through the conserved F or W. A D gene is named only where the DNA matches it firmly.

J: TRBJ1-2; V: TRBV4-2; D: .; DNA: TGTGCCAGCAGCCCCCCCTGGACAGACCCCTATGGCTACACCTTC; CDR3: CASSPPWTDPYGYTF
J: TRBJ1-2; V: TRBV7-2; D: .; DNA: TGTGCCAGCAGCCAACCTCTGGCAGGGGAAATAAGCTATGGCTACACCTTC; CDR3: CASSQPLAGEISYGYTF
J: TRBJ2-5; V: TRBV5-1; D: .; DNA: TGCGCCAGCTCCCCCGGGACAACCCAAGAGACCCAGTACTTC; CDR3: CASSPGTTQETQYF
J: TRBJ1-1; V: TRBV5-1; D: .; DNA: TGCGCCAGCAGCGGAGGTTGGCAAAAGGCTGAAGCTTTCTTT; CDR3: CASSGGWQKAEAFF
J: TRBJ2-2; V: TRBV7-2; D: .; DNA: TGTGCCAGCAGCCCAATGTATCGCTCCCGGGACACCGGGGAGCTGTTTTTT; CDR3: CASSPMYRSRDTGELFF
J: TRBJ1-4; V: TRBV7-6; D: .; DNA: TGTGCCAGCAGCTTACGGGGGGCCAATGAAAAACTGTTTTTT; CDR3: CASSLRGANEKLFF
J: TRBJ1-1; V: TRBV7-9; D: .; DNA: TGTGCCAGCAGCTCACAGTCAGGTGCGAACACTGAAGCTTTCTTT; CDR3: CASSSQSGANTEAFF
J: TRBJ2-2; V: TRBV5-1; D: .; DNA: TGCGCCAGCAGGACAGGGAACACCGGGGAGCTGTTTTTT; CDR3: CASRTGNTGELFF
J: TRBJ2-2; V: TRBV5-1; D: .; DNA: TGCGCCAGCAGCTTGGGCCCCCAACAGGGTAGAACCGGGGAGCTGTTTTTT; CDR3: CASSLGPQQGRTGELFF
J: TRBJ1-2; V: TRBV19; D: .; DNA: TGTGCCAGTACCTCAGTGACAGTAGGCGGTGGCTACACCTTC; CDR3: CASTSVTVGGGYTF
J: TRBJ1-1; V: TRBV2; D: .; DNA: TGTGCCAGCAGTGTTGGGGGGATGAACACTGAAGCTTTCTTT; CDR3: CASSVGGMNTEAFF
J: TRBJ1-3; V: TRBV6-6; D: TRBD1; DNA: TGTGCCAGCAGCCCCGCCGGGACAGCTGGAAACACCATATATTTT; CDR3: CASSPAGTAGNTIYF
J: TRBJ2-2; V: TRBV2; D: TRBD1; DNA: TGTGCCAGCAGTGGGGACAGGGCGAACACCGGGGAGCTGTTTTTT; CDR3: CASSGDRANTGELFF
J: TRBJ1-6; V: TRBV11-3; D: .; DNA: TGTGCCAGCAGCTACCTAGTGGGTAGAGGCTCCTATAATTCACCCCTCCACTTT; CDR3: CASSYLVGRGSYNSPLHF
J: TRBJ1-3; V: TRBV5-4; D: TRBD1; DNA: TGTGCCAGCAGCTATAAGACAGGGAGAGGAGGAAACACCATATATTTT; CDR3: CASSYKTGRGGNTIYF
J: TRBJ1-1; V: TRBV19; D: .; DNA: TGTGCCACCTCCGCAAGCGGGTCTGGGACTGAAGCTTTCTTT; CDR3: CATSASGSGTEAFF
J: TRBJ1-5; V: TRBV10-3; D: TRBD1; DNA: TGTGCCATCCAGGGGGACGGCAATCAGCCCCAGCATTTT; CDR3: CAIQGDGNQPQHF
J: TRBJ2-5; V: TRBV14; D: TRBD2; DNA: TGTGCCAGCAGCCAAGATCCCGCTAGCGGGGGTATCCCAGGGACCCAGTACTTC; CDR3: CASSQDPASGGIPGTQYF
J: TRBJ1-5; V: TRBV10-1; D: .; DNA: TGCGCCAGCAGTGAAGTGGGCTACAATCAGCCCCAGCATTTT; CDR3: CASSEVGYNQPQHF
J: TRBJ1-2; V: TRBV12-5; D: .; DNA: TGTGCTAGTGGTTTGCAGGGGAACTATGGCTACACCTTC; CDR3: CASGLQGNYGYTF
J: TRBJ2-7; V: TRBV2; D: TRBD2; DNA: TGTGCCAGCAGATGGGCCGGGACTAGCGGGCTAAGCTCCTACGAGCAGTACTTC; CDR3: CASRWAGTSGLSSYEQYF
J: TRBJ2-3; V: TRBV4-3; D: TRBD2; DNA: TGCGCCAGCAGCCAAACTTCCTCAGCGGGGGGGACAGATACGCAGTATTTT; CDR3: CASSQTSSAGGTDTQYF
J: TRBJ1-2; V: TRBV5-4; D: .; DNA: TGTGCCAGCAGCTTGGATTACACAGCTAACTATGGCTACACCTTC; CDR3: CASSLDYTANYGYTF
J: TRBJ1-2; V: TRBV6-5; D: .; DNA: TGTGCCAGCAGAACCGACAGGAACTATGGCTACACCTTC; CDR3: CASRTDRNYGYTF
J: TRBJ2-1; V: TRBV4-2; D: TRBD2; DNA: TGTGCCAGCAGCCCGAGAACTAGCGGGGGGAGCTCCTACAATGAGCAGTTCTTC; CDR3: CASSPRTSGGSSYNEQFF
J: TRBJ2-7; V: TRBV5-1; D: .; DNA: TGCGCCAGCAGCAACGATGCACAGATCTACGAGCAGTACTTC; CDR3: CASSNDAQIYEQYF
J: TRBJ2-7; V: TRBV13; D: .; DNA: TGTGCCAGCAGCCAAGACAGGAAGCCCTACGAGCAGTACTTC; CDR3: CASSQDRKPYEQYF
J: TRBJ2-7; V: TRBV2; D: TRBD1; DNA: TGTGCCACCATCCATACCGGGACAGGGTCCTACGAGCAGTACTTC; CDR3: CATIHTGTGSYEQYF
J: TRBJ1-6; V: TRBV18; D: .; DNA: TGTGCCAGCTCAGGGGGCGGTTCACCCCTCCACTTT; CDR3: CASSGGGSPLHF
J: TRBJ2-3; V: TRBV27; D: TRBD2; DNA: TGTGCCAGCAGTGCGAGCGGGGGGCCAGATACGCAGTATTTT; CDR3: CASSASGGPDTQYF
J: TRBJ2-6; V: TRBV4-3; D: TRBD2; DNA: TGCGCCAGCAGTAGTAGCGGGGGGGCCGCAGGGGCCAACGTCCTGACTTTC; CDR3: CASSSSGGAAGANVLTF
J: TRBJ1-1; V: TRBV28; D: .; DNA: TGTGCCAGCAGTCGTACAGCCTATGACGCGGCTTTCTTT; CDR3: CASSRTAYDAAFF
J: TRBJ2-7; V: TRBV4-3; D: TRBD1; DNA: TGCGCCAGCAGCCCGAGGGACAGTTCTATCTACGAGCAGTACTTC; CDR3: CASSPRDSSIYEQYF
J: TRBJ2-7; V: TRBV19; D: TRBD1; DNA: TGTGCCAGTAGTGACCTGGACAGGGGGCCAAAGCAGTACTTC; CDR3: CASSDLDRGPKQYF
J: TRBJ1-2; V: TRBV10-1; D: .; DNA: TGCGCCAGCAGTGCCGAACGAGGGGGAAACTATGGCTACACCTTC; CDR3: CASSAERGGNYGYTF
J: TRBJ1-5; V: TRBV7-2; D: .; DNA: TGTGCCAGCAGCTTTGAACAGGTTTTTCAGCCCCAGCATTTT; CDR3: CASSFEQVFQPQHF
J: TRBJ2-7; V: TRBV28; D: TRBD2; DNA: TGTGCCAGCAGTTCCCCTGGACTAGCTGAGCAGTACTTC; CDR3: CASSSPGLAEQYF
J: TRBJ1-1; V: TRBV11-2; D: .; DNA: TGTGCCAGCAGCTTAGCGGGAGGCACTGAAGCTTTCTTT; CDR3: CASSLAGGTEAFF
J: TRBJ2-3; V: TRBV10-3; D: .; DNA: TGTGCCACCGACGTGCAGGTGGGGGGTATCACAGATACGCAGTATTTT; CDR3: CATDVQVGGITDTQYF
J: TRBJ1-1; V: TRBV28; D: .; DNA: TGTGCCAGCAGTTTATGGACCGGGACAACGAACACTGAAGCTTTCTTT; CDR3: CASSLWTGTTNTEAFF
J: TRBJ1-1; V: TRBV7-8; D: .; DNA: TGTGCCAGCGCGGGGAACACTGAAGCTTTCTTT; CDR3: CASAGNTEAFF
J: TRBJ2-5; V: TRBV9; D: TRBD2; DNA: TGTGCCAGCAGCGTAGGGGGGGGGAAAGAGACCCAGTACTTC; CDR3: CASSVGGGKETQYF
J: TRBJ1-2; V: TRBV28; D: TRBD1; DNA: TGTGCCAGCAGTCCAACCGGGACAGGGCCCTATGGCTACACCTTC; CDR3: CASSPTGTGPYGYTF
J: TRBJ1-3; V: TRBV7-9; D: .; DNA: TGTGCCAGCAGCTTCACGCTCCCGACAGGCTCTGGAAACACCATATATTTT; CDR3: CASSFTLPTGSGNTIYF
J: TRBJ1-5; V: TRBV4-1; D: .; DNA: TGCGCCAGCAGCCAAGGTTACTTAAATCAGCCCCAGCATTTT; CDR3: CASSQGYLNQPQHF